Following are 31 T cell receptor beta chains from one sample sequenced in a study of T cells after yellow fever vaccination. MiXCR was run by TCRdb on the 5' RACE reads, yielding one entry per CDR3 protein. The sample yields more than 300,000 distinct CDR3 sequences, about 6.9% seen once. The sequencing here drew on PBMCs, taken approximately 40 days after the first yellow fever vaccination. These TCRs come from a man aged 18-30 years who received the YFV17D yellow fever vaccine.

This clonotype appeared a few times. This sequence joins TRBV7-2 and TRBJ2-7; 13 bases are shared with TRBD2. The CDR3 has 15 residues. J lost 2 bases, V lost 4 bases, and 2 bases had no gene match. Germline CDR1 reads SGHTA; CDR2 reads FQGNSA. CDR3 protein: CASSWGLAGTYEQYV. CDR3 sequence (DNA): TGTGCCAGCAGCTGGGGACTAGCGGGAACCTACGAGCAGTACGTC.

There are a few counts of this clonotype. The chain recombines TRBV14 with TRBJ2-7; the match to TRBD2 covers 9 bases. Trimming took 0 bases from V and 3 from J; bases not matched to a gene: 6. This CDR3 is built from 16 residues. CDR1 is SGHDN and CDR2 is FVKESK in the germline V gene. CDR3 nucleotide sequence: TGTGCCAGCAGCCAAGAGAAGCGGGGGGAACGCTACGAGCAGTACGTC. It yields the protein CASSQEKRGERYEQYV.

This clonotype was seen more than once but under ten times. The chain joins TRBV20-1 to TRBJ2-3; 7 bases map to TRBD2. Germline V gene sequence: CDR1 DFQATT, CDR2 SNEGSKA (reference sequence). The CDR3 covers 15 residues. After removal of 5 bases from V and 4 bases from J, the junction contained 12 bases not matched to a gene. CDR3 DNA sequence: TGCAGTGCTCTGAGGGCAGCGGGGTATCCAGATACGCAGTATTTT. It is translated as CSALRAAGYPDTQYF.

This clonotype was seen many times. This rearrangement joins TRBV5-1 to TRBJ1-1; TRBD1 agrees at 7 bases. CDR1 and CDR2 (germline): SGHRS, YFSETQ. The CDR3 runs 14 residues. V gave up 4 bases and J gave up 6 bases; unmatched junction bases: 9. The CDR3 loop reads CASSPTTGLPEAFF. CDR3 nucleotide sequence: TGCGCCAGCAGCCCAACGACAGGGCTCCCTGAAGCTTTCTTT.

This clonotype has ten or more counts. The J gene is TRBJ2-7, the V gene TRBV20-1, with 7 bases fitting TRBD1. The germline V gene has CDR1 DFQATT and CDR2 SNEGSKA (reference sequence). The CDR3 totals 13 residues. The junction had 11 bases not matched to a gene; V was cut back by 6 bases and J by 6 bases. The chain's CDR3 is CSAPRQGLVEQYV. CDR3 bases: TGCAGTGCCCCGAGACAGGGTCTCGTCGAGCAGTACGTC.

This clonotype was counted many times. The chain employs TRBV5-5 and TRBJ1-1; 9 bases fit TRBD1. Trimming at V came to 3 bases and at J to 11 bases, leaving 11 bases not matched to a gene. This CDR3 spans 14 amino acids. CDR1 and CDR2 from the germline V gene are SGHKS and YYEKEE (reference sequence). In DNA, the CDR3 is TGTGCCAGCAGCTGGGGGACAGGGAGTTTGATGGCTTTCTTT. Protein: CASSWGTGSLMAFF.

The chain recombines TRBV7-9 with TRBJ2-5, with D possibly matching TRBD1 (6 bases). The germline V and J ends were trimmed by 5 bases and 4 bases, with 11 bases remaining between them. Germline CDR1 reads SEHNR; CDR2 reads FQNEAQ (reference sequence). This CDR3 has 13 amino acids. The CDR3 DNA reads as TGTGCCAGCAGCATGATAGGGGGAGAGACCCAGTACTTC. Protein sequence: CASSMIGGETQYF.

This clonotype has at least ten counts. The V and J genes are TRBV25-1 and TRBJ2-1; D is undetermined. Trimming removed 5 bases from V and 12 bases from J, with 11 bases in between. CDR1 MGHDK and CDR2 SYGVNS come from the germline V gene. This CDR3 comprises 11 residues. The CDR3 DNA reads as TGTGCCAGCAGTCCCCGAGATGGGCAGTTCTTC. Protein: CASSPRDGQFF.

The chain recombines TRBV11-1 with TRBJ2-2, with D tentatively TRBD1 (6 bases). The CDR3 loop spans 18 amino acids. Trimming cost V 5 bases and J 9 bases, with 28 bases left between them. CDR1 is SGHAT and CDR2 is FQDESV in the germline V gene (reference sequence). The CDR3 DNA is TGTGCCAGCAGCCAAGGGGGAAGGACAGCGAGACACCACCGGGAGCTGTTTTTT. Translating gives CASSQGGRTARHHRELFF.

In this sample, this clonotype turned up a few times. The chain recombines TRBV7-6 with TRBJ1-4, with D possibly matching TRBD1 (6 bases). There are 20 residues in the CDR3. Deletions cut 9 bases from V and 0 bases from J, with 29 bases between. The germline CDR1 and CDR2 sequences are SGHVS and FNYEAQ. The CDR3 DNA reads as TGTGCCAGAGTCGTCGGGAATACAGGGCCCCCCTTTGCAACTAATGAAAAACTGTTTTTT. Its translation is CARVVGNTGPPFATNEKLFF. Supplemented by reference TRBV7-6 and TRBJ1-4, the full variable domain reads GAGVSQSPRYKVTKRGQDVALRCDPISGHVSLYWYRQALGQGPEFLTYFNYEAQQDKSGLPNDRFSAERPEGSISTLTIQRTEQRDSAMYRCARVVGNTGPPFATNEKLFFGSGTQLSVL.

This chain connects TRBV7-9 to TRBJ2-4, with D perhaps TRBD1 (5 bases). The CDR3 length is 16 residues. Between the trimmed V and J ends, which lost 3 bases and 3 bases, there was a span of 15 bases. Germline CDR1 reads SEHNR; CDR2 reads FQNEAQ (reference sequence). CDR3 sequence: CASSLVTSGFKNIQYF. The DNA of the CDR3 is TGTGCCAGCAGCTTGGTGACATCAGGGTTCAAAAACATTCAGTACTTC.

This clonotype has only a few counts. CDR3 bases: TGTGCCATCAGTGAGTTTGAGGGTCGGGAGACCCAGTACTTC. Translation: CAISEFEGRETQYF. The chain uses TRBV10-3 and TRBJ2-5, with a weak D call TRBD2 (5 bases). CDR1 and CDR2 (germline): ENHRY, SYGVKD. There are 14 residues in the CDR3. V was pared by 1 base and J by 5 bases, with 11 bases between.

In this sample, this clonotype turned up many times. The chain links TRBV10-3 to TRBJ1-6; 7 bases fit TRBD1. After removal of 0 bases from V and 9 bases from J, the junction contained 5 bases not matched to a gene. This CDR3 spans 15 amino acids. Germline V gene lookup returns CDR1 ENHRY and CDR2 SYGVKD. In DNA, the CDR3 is TGTGCCATCAGTGAGTCTTCAGGGGGAGGTTCACCCCTCCACTTT. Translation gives CAISESSGGGSPLHF.

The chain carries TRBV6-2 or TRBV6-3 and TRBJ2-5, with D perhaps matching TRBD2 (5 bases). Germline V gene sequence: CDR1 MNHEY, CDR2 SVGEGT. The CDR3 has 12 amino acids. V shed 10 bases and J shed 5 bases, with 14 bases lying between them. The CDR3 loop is CATARERETQYF. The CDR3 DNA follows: TGTGCCACCGCCCGGGAACGGGAGACCCAGTACTTC.

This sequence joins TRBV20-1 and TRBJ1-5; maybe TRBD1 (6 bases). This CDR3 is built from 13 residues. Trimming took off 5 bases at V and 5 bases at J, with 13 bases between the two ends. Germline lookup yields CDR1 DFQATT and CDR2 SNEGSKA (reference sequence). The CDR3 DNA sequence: TGCAGTGCTTCACAGGGAATATATCAGCCCCAGCATTTT. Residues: CSASQGIYQPQHF.

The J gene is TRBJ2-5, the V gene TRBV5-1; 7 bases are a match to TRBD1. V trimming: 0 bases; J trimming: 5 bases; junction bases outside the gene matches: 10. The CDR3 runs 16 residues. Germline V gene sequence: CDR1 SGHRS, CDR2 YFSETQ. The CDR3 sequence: CASSLAEGRGSETQYF. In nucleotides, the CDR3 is TGCGCCAGCAGCTTGGCCGAGGGCAGGGGGAGTGAGACCCAGTACTTC.

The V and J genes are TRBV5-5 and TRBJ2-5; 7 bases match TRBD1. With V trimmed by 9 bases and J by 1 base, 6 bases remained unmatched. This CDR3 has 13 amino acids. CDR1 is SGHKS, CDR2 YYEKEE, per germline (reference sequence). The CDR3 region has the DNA TGTGCCACCACTGACAGGGCCCAAGAGACCCAGTACTTC. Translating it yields CATTDRAQETQYF.

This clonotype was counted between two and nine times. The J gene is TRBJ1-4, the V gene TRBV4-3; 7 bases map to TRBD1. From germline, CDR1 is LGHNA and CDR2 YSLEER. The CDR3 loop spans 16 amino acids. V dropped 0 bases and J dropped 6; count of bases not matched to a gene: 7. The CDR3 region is CASSQDGDRTDEKLFF. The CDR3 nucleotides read TGCGCCAGCAGCCAAGACGGGGACAGAACCGATGAAAAACTGTTTTTT.

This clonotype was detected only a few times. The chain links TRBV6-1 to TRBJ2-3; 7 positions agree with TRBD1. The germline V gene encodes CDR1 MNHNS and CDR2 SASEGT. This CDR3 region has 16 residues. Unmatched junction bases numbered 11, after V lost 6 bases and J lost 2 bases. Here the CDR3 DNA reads TGTGCCAGCAGAACCACAGGGGTCAGGAACACAGATACGCAGTATTTT. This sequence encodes CASRTTGVRNTDTQYF.

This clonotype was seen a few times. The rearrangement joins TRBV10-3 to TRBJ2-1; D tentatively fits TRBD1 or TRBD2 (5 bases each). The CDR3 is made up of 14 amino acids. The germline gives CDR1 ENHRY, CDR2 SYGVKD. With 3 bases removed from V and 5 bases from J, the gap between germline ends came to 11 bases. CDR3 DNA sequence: TGTGCCATCAGTGATGCCGGGACGAACAATGAGCAGTTCTTC. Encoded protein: CAISDAGTNNEQFF.

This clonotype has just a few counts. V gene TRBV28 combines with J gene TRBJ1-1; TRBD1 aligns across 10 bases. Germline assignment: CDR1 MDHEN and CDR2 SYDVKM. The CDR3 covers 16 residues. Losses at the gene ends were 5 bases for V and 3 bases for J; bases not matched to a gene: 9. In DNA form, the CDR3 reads TGTGCCAGCAGTACCCAGACAGGGGGCTCTGACACTGAAGCTTTCTTT. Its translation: CASSTQTGGSDTEAFF.

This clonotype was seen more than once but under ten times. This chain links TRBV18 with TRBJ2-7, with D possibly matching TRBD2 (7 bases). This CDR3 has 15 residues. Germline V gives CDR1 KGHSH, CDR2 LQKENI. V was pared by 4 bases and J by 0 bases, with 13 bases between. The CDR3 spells CASSRGGASSYEQYF. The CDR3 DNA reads TGTGCCAGCTCACGGGGGGGGGCATCCTCCTACGAGCAGTACTTC.

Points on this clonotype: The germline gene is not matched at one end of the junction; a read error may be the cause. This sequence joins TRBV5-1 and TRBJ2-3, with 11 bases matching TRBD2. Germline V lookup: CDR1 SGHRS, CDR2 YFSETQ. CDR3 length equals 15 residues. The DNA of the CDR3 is TGCGCCAGCACCTTGTCTAGCGGGGGGCCAGATACGCAGTATTTT. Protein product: CASTLSSGGPDTQYF.

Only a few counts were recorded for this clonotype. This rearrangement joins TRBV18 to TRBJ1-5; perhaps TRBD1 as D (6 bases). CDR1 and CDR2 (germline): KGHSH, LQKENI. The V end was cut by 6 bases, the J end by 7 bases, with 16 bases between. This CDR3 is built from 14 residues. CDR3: CASSPGGGRQPQHF. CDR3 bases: TGTGCCAGCTCCCCGGGGGGGGGCAGGCAGCCCCAGCATTTT. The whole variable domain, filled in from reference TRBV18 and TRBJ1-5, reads NAGVMQNPRHLVRRRGQEARLRCSPMKGHSHVYWYRQLPEEGLKFMVYLQKENIIDESGMPKERFSAEFPKEGPSILRIQQVVRGDSAAYFCASSPGGGRQPQHFGDGTRLSIL.

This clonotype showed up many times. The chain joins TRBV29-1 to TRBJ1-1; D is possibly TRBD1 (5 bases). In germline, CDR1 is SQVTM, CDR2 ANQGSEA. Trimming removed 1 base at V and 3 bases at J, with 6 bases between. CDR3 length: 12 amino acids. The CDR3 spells CSVEGGDTEAFF. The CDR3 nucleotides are TGCAGCGTTGAAGGGGGGGACACTGAAGCTTTCTTT.

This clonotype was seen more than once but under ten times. CDR3 sequence: CASTPRGRQETQYF. The CDR3 DNA reads TGTGCCAGCACCCCACGGGGCAGGCAAGAGACCCAGTACTTC. The V and J genes are TRBV7-9 and TRBJ2-5; tentatively, D is TRBD1 or TRBD2 (5 bases each). The V gene lost 7 bases and the J gene lost 2 bases, with 14 bases spanning the gap. CDR3 size: 14 residues. Germline assignment: CDR1 SEHNR and CDR2 FQNEAQ (reference sequence).

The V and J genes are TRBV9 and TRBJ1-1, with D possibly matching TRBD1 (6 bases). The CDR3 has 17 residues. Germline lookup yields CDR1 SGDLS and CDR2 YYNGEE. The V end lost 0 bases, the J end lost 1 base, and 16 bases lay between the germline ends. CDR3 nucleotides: TGTGCCAGCAGCGTAGGAGGGGACACCGGCGCGAACACTGAAGCTTTCTTT. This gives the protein CASSVGGDTGANTEAFF.

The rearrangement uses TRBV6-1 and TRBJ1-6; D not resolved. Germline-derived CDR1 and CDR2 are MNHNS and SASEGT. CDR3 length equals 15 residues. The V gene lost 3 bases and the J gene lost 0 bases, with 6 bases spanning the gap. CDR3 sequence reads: CASSEGSSYNSPLHF. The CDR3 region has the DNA TGTGCCAGCAGTGAGGGGAGCTCCTATAATTCACCCCTCCACTTT.

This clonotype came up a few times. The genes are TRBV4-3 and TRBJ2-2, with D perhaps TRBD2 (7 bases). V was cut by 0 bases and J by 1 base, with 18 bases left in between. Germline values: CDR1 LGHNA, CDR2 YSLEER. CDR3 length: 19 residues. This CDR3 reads CASSQDFRGGRRNTGELFF. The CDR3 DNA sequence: TGCGCCAGCAGCCAAGATTTTAGGGGGGGCCGGCGGAACACCGGGGAGCTGTTTTTT.

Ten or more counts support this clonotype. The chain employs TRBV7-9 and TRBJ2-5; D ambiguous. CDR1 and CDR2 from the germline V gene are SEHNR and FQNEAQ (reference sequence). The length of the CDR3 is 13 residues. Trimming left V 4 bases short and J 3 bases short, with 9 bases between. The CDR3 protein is CASSSTLEETQYF. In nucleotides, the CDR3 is TGTGCCAGCAGCTCCACACTGGAAGAGACCCAGTACTTC.

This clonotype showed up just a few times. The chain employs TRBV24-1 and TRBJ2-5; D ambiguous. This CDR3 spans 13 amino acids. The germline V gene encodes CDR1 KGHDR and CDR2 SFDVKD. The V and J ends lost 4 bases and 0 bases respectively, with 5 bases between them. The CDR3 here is CATSDTNQETQYF. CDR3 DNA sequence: TGTGCCACCAGTGACACGAACCAAGAGACCCAGTACTTC.